This T cell receptor (beta chain) was sequenced for a study of cytomegalovirus exposure and HLA in healthy donors. This clone was seen only a few times. Amplification used 60 Vbeta primers and 13 Jbeta primers. Sequenced by immunoSEQ multiplex PCR; TCRdb stores in-frame clones only, minus some. The profile shows more than 95,000 clones, nearly 85% of them singletons. Trimming removed 5 bases from V and 2 bases from J, with 13 bases in between. This CDR3 is built from 15 residues. The germline CDR1 and CDR2 sequences are SGHAT and FQNNGV. The TCR originated in a young man in good health and CMV-seronegative. Sequencing was done on a sample of PBMCs. The chain combines TRBV11-2 with TRBJ1-3; TRBD1 might be the D (5 bases). The chain's CDR3 is CASSPRRGTGNTIYF. In DNA form, the CDR3 reads TGTGCCAGCAGCCCTCGCCGGGGGACTGGAAACACCATATATTTT. Looking up the rest from reference TRBV11-2 and TRBJ1-3 gives the full variable domain: EAGVAQSPRYKIIEKRQSVAFWCNPISGHATLYWYQQILGQGPKLLIQFQNNGVVDDSQLPKDRFSAERLKGVDSTLKIQPAKLEDSAVYLCASSPRRGTGNTIYFGEGSWLTVV.